The T cell receptor (beta chain) under discussion was sequenced for a study of cytotoxic CD8 clonotypes in ibrutinib-treated CLL. Study conclusions and caveats: A difference in sampling times existed between sustained-remission and progressing patients. Public clonotypes showed up rarely, and on treatment they shrank or held steady.

Assay used: immunoSEQ multiplex PCR; TCRdb lists only in-frame clones, some missing. The table has about 50,000 clones, 57% seen once; the top ten hold 25% to 30%. J gave up 5 bases and V 6 bases, and 8 bases lay outside the gene matches. The CDR3 extends over 14 amino acids. CDR1 and CDR2 from the germline V gene are LNHDA and SQIVND (reference sequence). This clone was seen just once. Its cognate antigen is unknown. The V call is TRBV19, the J call TRBJ2-7; 9 nucleotides align to TRBD1. The TCR sequence derives from a human donor with chronic lymphocytic leukemia. The sample consisted of PBMCs, taken after 24 months of ibrutinib treatment. The CDR3 DNA sequence: TGTGCCAGTAGCGGGACAGGGCGTGATCACGAGCAGTACTTC. This gives the protein CASSGTGRDHEQYF.